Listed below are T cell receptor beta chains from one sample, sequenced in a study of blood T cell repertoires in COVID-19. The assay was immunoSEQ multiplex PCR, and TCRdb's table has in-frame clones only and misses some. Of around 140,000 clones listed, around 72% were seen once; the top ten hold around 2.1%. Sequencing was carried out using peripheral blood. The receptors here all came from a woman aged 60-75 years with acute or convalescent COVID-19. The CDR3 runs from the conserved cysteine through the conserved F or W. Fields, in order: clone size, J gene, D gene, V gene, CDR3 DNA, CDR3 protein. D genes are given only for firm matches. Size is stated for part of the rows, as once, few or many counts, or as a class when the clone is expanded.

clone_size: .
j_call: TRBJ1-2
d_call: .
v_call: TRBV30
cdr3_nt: TGTGCCTGGAGTGTACTTCGTGATTATGGCTACACCTTC
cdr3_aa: CAWSVLRDYGYTF

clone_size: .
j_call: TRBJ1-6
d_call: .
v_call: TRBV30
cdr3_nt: TGTGCCTGGAGTGTAAATCTGGCAGTCAATTCACCCCTCCACTTT
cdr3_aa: CAWSVNLAVNSPLHF

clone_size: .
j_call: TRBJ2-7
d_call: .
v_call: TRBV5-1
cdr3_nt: TGCGCCAGCAGTTTTAAGACAGGATCTTACGAGCAGTACTTC
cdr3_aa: CASSFKTGSYEQYF

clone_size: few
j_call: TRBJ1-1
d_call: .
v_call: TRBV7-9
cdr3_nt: TGTGCTTGTAGAAGGGGCCGGAACACTGAAGCTTTCTTT
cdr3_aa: CACRRGRNTEAFF

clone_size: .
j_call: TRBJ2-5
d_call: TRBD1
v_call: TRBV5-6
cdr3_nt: TGTGCCAGCAGCCGCCGTGGGACAGGGGGTGGGGAGACCCAGTACTTC
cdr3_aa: CASSRRGTGGGETQYF

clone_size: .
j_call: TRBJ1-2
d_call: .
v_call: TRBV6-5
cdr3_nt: TGTGCCAGCAGTCCCCCGGGGTCCAATTATGGCTACACCTTC
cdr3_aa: CASSPPGSNYGYTF

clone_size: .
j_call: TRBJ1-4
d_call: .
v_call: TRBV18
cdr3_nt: TGTGCCAGCTCACCCAGGGGAACTAATGAAAAACTGTTTTTT
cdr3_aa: CASSPRGTNEKLFF

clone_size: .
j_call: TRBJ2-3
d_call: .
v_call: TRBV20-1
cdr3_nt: TGCAGTGCTAGTTCCGGGGGAAGGACAGATACGCAGTATTTT
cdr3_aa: CSASSGGRTDTQYF

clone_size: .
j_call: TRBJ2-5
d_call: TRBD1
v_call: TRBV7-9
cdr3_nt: TGTGCCAGCAGCTCAACGACAGGGCAATTGGAGACCCAGTACTTC
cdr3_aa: CASSSTTGQLETQYF

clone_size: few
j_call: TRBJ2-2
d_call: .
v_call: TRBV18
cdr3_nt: TGTGCCAGCTCACTCCGGATGGGAGTCACCGGGGAGCTGTTTTTT
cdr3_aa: CASSLRMGVTGELFF

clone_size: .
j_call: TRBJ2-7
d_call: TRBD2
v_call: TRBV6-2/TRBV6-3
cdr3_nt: TGTGCCAGCACCCCCCCAGCGGGAGTAGGCTCCTACGAGCAGTACTTC
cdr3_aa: CASTPPAGVGSYEQYF

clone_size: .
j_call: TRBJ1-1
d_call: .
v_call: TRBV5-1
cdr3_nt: TGCGCCAGCAGCTTGGTTACAGCTATGAACACTGAAGCTTTCTTT
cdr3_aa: CASSLVTAMNTEAFF

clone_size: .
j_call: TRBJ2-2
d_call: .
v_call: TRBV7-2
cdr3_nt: TGTGCCAGCAGGAGTGCCAGGGGATACACCGGGGAGCTGTTTTTT
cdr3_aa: CASRSARGYTGELFF

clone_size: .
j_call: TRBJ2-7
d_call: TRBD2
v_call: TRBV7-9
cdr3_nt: TGTGCCAGCAGCGTCAGACTAGCGGGCTACTCCTACGAGCAGTACTTC
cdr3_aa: CASSVRLAGYSYEQYF

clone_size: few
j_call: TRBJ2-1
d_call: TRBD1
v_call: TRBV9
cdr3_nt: TGTGCCAGCCGGAGGCAGGGGGAGAATGAGCAGTTCTTC
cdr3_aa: CASRRQGENEQFF

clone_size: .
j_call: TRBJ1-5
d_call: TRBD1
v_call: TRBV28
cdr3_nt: TGTGCCAGCAGTTCCTTCTCCCCTCAGGGGGATTTCAATCAGCCCCAGCATTTT
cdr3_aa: CASSSFSPQGDFNQPQHF

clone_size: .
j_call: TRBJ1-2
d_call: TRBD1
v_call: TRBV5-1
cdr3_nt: TGCGCCAGCAGCTTGGATCAGGGGGTCGACTATGGCTACACCTTC
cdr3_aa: CASSLDQGVDYGYTF

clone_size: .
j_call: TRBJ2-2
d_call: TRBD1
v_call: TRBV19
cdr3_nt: TGTGCCAGTAGACCGGGACAGCCTAACACCGGGGAGCTGTTTTTT
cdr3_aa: CASRPGQPNTGELFF

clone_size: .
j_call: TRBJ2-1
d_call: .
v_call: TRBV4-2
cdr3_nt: TGTGCCAGCAGCCAATTATGGACAGAAAAATCCTACAATGAGCAGTTCTTC
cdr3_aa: CASSQLWTEKSYNEQFF

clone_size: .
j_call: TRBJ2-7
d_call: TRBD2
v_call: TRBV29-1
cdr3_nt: TGCAGCGTTGGCCTTGGCGGGAGGGGGGACGAGCAGTACTTC
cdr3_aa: CSVGLGGRGDEQYF

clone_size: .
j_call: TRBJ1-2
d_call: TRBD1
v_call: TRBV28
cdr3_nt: TGTGCCAGCACAGGACAGGGATTGTCGGGCTACACCTTC
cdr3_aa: CASTGQGLSGYTF

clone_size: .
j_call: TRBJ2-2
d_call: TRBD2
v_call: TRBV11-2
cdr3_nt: TGTGCCAGCAGCGTCAGCGGGAGATATAACACCGGGGAGCTGTTTTTT
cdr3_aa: CASSVSGRYNTGELFF

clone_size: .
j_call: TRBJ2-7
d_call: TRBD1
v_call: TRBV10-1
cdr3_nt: TGCGCCAGCAGTGAGACACAGGGGAGCGAGCAGTACTTC
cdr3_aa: CASSETQGSEQYF

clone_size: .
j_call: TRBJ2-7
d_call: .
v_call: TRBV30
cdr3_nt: TGTGCCTGGAGCCCGAGTTACGAGCAGTACTTC
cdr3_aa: CAWSPSYEQYF

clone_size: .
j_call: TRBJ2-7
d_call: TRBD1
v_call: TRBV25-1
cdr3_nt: TGTGCCAGCAGTATCTCGACAGGGGTAGGATACGAGCAGTACTTC
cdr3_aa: CASSISTGVGYEQYF

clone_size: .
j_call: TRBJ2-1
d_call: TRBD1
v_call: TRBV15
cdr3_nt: TGTGCCGCAGGGGGCAATGAGCAGTTCTTC
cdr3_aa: CAAGGNEQFF

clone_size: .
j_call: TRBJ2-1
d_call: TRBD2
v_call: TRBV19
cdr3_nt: TGTGCCAGTAGTATAGAGGGAGGTGTGACTAGCGGGAGAAACTACTACAATGAGCAGTTCTTC
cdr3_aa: CASSIEGGVTSGRNYYNEQFF

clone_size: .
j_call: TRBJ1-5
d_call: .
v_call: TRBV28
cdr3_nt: TGTGCCAGCATCGATGGGAGTCAGCCCCAGCATTTT
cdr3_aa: CASIDGSQPQHF

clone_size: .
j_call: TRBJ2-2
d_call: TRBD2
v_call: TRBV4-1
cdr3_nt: TGCGCCAGCAGTACTAGCGGGAGAGGGGAGCTGTTTTTT
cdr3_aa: CASSTSGRGELFF

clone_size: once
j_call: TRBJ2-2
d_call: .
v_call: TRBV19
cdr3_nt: TGTGCCAGTAAGATTACTTTGGAGATTCACACCGGGGAGCTGTTTTTT
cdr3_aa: CASKITLEIHTGELFF

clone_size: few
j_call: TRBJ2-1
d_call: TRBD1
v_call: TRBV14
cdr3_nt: TGTGCCAGCAGCCTGAGAGACAGGGGGCCTGATGAGCAGTTCTTC
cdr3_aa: CASSLRDRGPDEQFF

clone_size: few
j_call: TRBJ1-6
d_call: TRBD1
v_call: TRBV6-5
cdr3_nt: TGTGCCAGCAAGGGACAGGGTAATTCACCCCTCCACTTT
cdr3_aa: CASKGQGNSPLHF

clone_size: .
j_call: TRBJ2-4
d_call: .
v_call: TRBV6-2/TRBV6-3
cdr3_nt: TGTGCCAGCAGTTTCCAGACAGGACTAGCCAAAAACATTCAGTACTTC
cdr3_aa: CASSFQTGLAKNIQYF

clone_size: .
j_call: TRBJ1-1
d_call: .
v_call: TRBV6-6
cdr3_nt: TGTGCCAGCGGATGGACAGCTTCGAACACTGAAGCTTTCTTT
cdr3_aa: CASGWTASNTEAFF

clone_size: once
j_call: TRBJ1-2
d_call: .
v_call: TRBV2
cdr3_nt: TGTGCCAGCAGGCAGGGCCCTCCTTATGGCTACACCTTC
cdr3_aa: CASRQGPPYGYTF

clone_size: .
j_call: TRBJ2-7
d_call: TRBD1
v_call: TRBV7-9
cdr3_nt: TGTGCCAGCAGCTTAGTGATCCGGACAGGGGGGGACGAGCAGTACTTC
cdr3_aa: CASSLVIRTGGDEQYF

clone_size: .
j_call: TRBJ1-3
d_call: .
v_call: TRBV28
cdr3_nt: TGTGCCAGCAGTCCTTGGACAGACGCATCGGACACCATATATTTT
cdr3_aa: CASSPWTDASDTIYF

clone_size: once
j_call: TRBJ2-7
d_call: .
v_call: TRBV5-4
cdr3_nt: TGTGCCAGCAGCCCGGGACTCGCGTACTACGAGCAGTACTTC
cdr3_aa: CASSPGLAYYEQYF

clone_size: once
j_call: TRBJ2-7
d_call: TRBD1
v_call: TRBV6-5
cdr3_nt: TGTGCCACCGCCCCCGGAGGACAGGGGGCGCGGGAGCAGTACTTC
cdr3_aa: CATAPGGQGAREQYF

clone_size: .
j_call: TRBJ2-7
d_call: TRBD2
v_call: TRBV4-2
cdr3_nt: TGTGCCAGCAGCCAGGGAGCGGGAGGCCTTAACGAGCAGTACTTC
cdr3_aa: CASSQGAGGLNEQYF

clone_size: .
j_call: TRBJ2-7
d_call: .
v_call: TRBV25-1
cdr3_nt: TGTGCCAGCAGTGACGGCGAGCAGTACTTC
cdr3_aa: CASSDGEQYF

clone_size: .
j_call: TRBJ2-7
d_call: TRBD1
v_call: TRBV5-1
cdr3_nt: TGCGCCAGCAGCCTTTCTGAAGGACAGGTTGGCTACGAGCAGTACTTC
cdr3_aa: CASSLSEGQVGYEQYF

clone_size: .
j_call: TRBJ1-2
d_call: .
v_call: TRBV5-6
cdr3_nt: TGTGCCAGCAGCCTGATGGGGAGGGCCGTCGGCTACACCTTC
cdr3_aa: CASSLMGRAVGYTF

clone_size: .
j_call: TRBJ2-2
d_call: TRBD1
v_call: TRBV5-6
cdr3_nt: TGTGCCAGCAGCCTAATGAGAGACAGGGTCGACACCGGGGAGCTGTTTTTT
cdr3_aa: CASSLMRDRVDTGELFF

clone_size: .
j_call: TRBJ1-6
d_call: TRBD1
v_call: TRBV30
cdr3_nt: TGTGCCTGGTGGGACAGAAGCTCCTATAATTCACCCCTCCACTTT
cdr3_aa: CAWWDRSSYNSPLHF

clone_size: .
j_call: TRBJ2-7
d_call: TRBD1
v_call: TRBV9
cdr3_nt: TGTGCCAGCAGCGTAGGAGGGACAGGCCTGACCTACGAGCAGTACTTC
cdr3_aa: CASSVGGTGLTYEQYF